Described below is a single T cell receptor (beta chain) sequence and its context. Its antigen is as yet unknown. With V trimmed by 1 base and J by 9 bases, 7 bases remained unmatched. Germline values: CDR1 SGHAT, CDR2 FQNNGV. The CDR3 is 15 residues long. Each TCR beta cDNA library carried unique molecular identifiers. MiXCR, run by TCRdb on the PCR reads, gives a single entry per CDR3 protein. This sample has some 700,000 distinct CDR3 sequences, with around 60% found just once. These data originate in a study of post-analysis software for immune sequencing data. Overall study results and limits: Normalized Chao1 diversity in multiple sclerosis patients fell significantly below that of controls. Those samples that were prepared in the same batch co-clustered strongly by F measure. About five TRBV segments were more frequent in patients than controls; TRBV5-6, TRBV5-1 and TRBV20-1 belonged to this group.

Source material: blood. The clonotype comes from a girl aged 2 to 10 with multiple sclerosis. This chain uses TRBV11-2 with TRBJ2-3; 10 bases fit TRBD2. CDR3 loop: CASSLGASGSGTQYF. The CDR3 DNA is TGTGCCAGCAGCTTAGGGGCTAGCGGGAGTGGGACGCAGTATTTT.